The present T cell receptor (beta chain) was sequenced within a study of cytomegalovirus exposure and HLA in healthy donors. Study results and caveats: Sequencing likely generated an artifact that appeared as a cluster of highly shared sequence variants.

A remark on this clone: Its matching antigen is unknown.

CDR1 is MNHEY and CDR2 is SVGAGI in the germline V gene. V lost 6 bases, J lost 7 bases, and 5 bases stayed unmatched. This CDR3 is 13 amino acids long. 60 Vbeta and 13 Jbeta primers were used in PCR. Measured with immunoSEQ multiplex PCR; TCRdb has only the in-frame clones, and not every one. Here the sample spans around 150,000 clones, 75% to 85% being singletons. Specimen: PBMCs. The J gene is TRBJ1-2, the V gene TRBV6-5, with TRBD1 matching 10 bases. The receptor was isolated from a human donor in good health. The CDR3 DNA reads TGTGCCAGCAGCCAGGGACAGGGGAGTGGCTACACCTTC. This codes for CASSQGQGSGYTF.